One and the same sample provided the 32 T cell receptor beta chains below, sequenced in a study of blood T cell repertoires in COVID-19. Method: immunoSEQ multiplex PCR; TCRdb's copy keeps in-frame clones and lacks some. The sample has around 93,000 clones, about 80% seen once; the top ten hold more than 15%. Sequenced input: peripheral blood. The receptors were gathered from a man older than 75 with acute or convalescent COVID-19.

Here the CDR3 DNA reads TGTGCCAGCAGCTTAGGGGGCAGGGAGACCCAGTACTTC. It specifies CASSLGGRETQYF. The chain joins TRBV7-2 to TRBJ2-5; maybe TRBD1 (5 bases). The V end was cut by 1 base, the J end by 5 bases, with 8 bases between. This CDR3 is 13 amino acids long. Germline loops: CDR1 SGHTA, CDR2 FQGNSA. Full variable domain (missing parts from reference TRBV7-2 and TRBJ2-5): GAGVSQSPSNKVTEKGKDVELRCDPISGHTALYWYRQSLGQGLEFLIYFQGNSAPDKSGLPSDRFSAERTGGSVSTLTIQRTQQEDSAVYLCASSLGGRETQYFGPGTRLLVL.

The V call is TRBV5-1, the J call TRBJ2-1, with 7 bases fitting TRBD1. With V trimmed by 0 bases and J by 2 bases, 8 bases remained unmatched. The CDR3 has 17 amino acids. The V gene's germline CDR1 is SGHRS and CDR2 YFSETQ. As DNA, the CDR3 is TGCGCCAGCAGCTTGGTGGGCGGAAGGGGGCCCTACAATGAGCAGTTCTTC. This gives the protein CASSLVGGRGPYNEQFF. Looking up the rest from reference TRBV5-1 and TRBJ2-1 gives the full variable domain: KAGVTQTPRYLIKTRGQQVTLSCSPISGHRSVSWYQQTPGQGLQFLFEYFSETQRNKGNFPGRFSGRQFSNSRSEMNVSTLELGDSALYLCASSLVGGRGPYNEQFFGPGTRLTVL.

The chain employs TRBV2 and TRBJ1-2; 7 bases map to TRBD1. Germline lookup yields CDR1 SNHLY and CDR2 FYNNEI. Losses at the gene ends were 6 bases for V and 4 bases for J; bases not matched to a gene: 11. The CDR3 consists of 15 residues. The CDR3 protein is CASSQRGQAGYGYTF. DNA of the CDR3: TGTGCCAGCAGCCAACGAGGACAGGCTGGCTATGGCTACACCTTC.

J is TRBJ1-1 and V is TRBV5-1; 9 nucleotides match TRBD1. This CDR3 region has 14 residues. V shed 3 bases and J 4 bases; nucleotides not matched to a gene: 4. Germline V lookup: CDR1 SGHRS, CDR2 YFSETQ. As DNA, the CDR3 is TGCGCCAGCAGCTCGGGACAGGGTGGCACTGAAGCTTTCTTT. Amino acids: CASSSGQGGTEAFF.

The rearrangement joins TRBV20-1 to TRBJ2-5, with D tentatively TRBD1 (5 bases). Deletions cut 3 bases from V and 7 bases from J, with 12 bases between. Germline-derived CDR1 and CDR2 are DFQATT and SNEGSKA (reference sequence). This CDR3 has 12 residues. For the CDR3, the DNA is TGCAGTGCTAGTGTCAGGGAATCGACCCAGTACTTC. It yields the protein CSASVRESTQYF.

This chain uses TRBV5-5 with TRBJ1-5, with D possibly matching TRBD1 (6 bases). The CDR3 runs to 14 residues. In germline, CDR1 is SGHKS, CDR2 YYEKEE (reference sequence). Trimming took off 1 base at V and 9 bases at J, with 14 bases between the two ends. CDR3: CASSLWDTGRPQHF. As DNA, the CDR3 is TGTGCCAGCAGCTTGTGGGACACAGGGCGGCCCCAGCATTTT. Filled out from reference TRBV5-5 and TRBJ1-5, the complete variable domain reads DAGVTQSPTHLIKTRGQQVTLRCSPISGHKSVSWYQQVLGQGPQFIFQYYEKEERGRGNFPDRFSARQFPNYSSELNVNALLLGDSALYLCASSLWDTGRPQHFGDGTRLSIL.

This rearrangement joins TRBV25-1 to TRBJ2-3; weak D call: TRBD1 (5 bases). The germline V gene has CDR1 MGHDK and CDR2 SYGVNS. The CDR3 length is 17 residues. Trimming removed 5 bases from V and 2 bases from J, with 20 bases in between. CDR3 in amino acids: CASSTLKGLGNTDTQYF. The CDR3 DNA is TGTGCCAGCAGTACCCTCAAGGGGCTAGGAAACACAGATACGCAGTATTTT. The complete variable domain, with remaining parts taken from reference TRBV25-1 and TRBJ2-3, reads EADIYQTPRYLVIGTGKKITLECSQTMGHDKMYWYQQDPGMELHLIHYSYGVNSTEKGDLSSESTVSRIRTEHFPLTLESARPSHTSQYLCASSTLKGLGNTDTQYFGPGTRLTVL.

This clone was counted once. The J gene is TRBJ1-6, the V gene TRBV7-8; 7 positions match TRBD1. The CDR3 covers 14 residues. From germline, CDR1 is SGHVS and CDR2 FQNEAQ. V was clipped by 2 bases and J by 8 bases; unmatched bases: 3. The CDR3 DNA follows: TGTGCCAGCAGCTTAATCGACAGGGATTCACCCCTCCACTTT. This gives the protein CASSLIDRDSPLHF.

The sample holds a few counts of this clone. The rearrangement links TRBV11-2 to TRBJ2-7, with 8 bases aligning to TRBD2. CDR3 length: 14 amino acids. Germline trimming cut 5 bases from V and 6 bases from J; bases unmatched to any gene: 9. The germline V gene has CDR1 SGHAT and CDR2 FQNNGV. DNA of the CDR3: TGTGCCAGCAGCCTTACTAGCGGTCTTGGCGAGCAGTACTTC. It translates to CASSLTSGLGEQYF. The full variable domain, in which reference TRBV11-2 and TRBJ2-7 provide the parts outside the CDR3, is EAGVAQSPRYKIIEKRQSVAFWCNPISGHATLYWYQQILGQGPKLLIQFQNNGVVDDSQLPKDRFSAERLKGVDSTLKIQPAKLEDSAVYLCASSLTSGLGEQYFGPGTRLTVT.

The chain recombines TRBV5-1 with TRBJ1-1, with D perhaps TRBD1 (5 bases). V was pared by 0 bases and J by 0 bases, with 9 bases between. The CDR3 has 15 amino acids. Germline V gene data show CDR1 as SGHRS and CDR2 as YFSETQ. CDR3 protein: CASSLGGSMNTEAFF. CDR3 DNA sequence: TGCGCCAGCAGCTTGGGGGGCTCGATGAACACTGAAGCTTTCTTT. Full variable domain (remainder filled in from reference TRBV5-1 and TRBJ1-1): KAGVTQTPRYLIKTRGQQVTLSCSPISGHRSVSWYQQTPGQGLQFLFEYFSETQRNKGNFPGRFSGRQFSNSRSEMNVSTLELGDSALYLCASSLGGSMNTEAFFGQGTRLTVV.

V is TRBV24-1 and J is TRBJ2-1; no clear D. Germline CDR1 and CDR2: KGHDR and SFDVKD. V gave up 9 bases and J gave up 1 base, with 15 bases separating them. The CDR3 spans 15 residues. This CDR3 reads CATEPSLPSYNEQFF. The CDR3 DNA is TGTGCCACCGAACCAAGCCTACCGTCCTACAATGAGCAGTTCTTC.

J is TRBJ1-3 and V is TRBV18; TRBD1 is a possible D gene (5 bases). Trimming pared 0 bases from V and 8 bases from J, leaving 11 bases between. This CDR3 region has 14 residues. Germline loops: CDR1 KGHSH, CDR2 LQKENI. CDR3 in amino acids: CASSPPAGSDTIYF. The CDR3 DNA sequence: TGTGCCAGCTCACCACCGGCAGGGTCGGACACCATATATTTT.

The chain employs TRBV7-2 and TRBJ1-1; 8 nucleotides align to TRBD1. Trimming removed 8 bases from V and 1 base from J; junction bases left unmatched: 3. The CDR3 is 13 residues long. From germline, CDR1 is SGHTA and CDR2 FQGNSA. The CDR3 loop reads CASGGTGNTEAFF. For the CDR3, the DNA is TGTGCCAGCGGGGGGACAGGGAACACTGAAGCTTTCTTT.

The chain uses TRBV10-1 and TRBJ2-5; D may be TRBD2 (6 bases). The CDR3 is made up of 12 amino acids. Germline loops: CDR1 WNHNN, CDR2 SYGVQD (reference sequence). The V end lost 6 bases, the J end lost 5 bases, and 10 bases lay between the germline ends. The CDR3 DNA reads as TGCGCCAGCAGCGGGGGTGTGGAGACCCAGTACTTC. Translation: CASSGGVETQYF.

The chain uses TRBV3-1 (or the pseudogene TRBV3-2) and TRBJ2-2; TRBD2 agrees at 14 bases. V was clipped by 4 bases and J by 5 bases; unmatched bases: 9. CDR1 LGHDT and CDR2 YNNKEL come from the germline V gene (reference sequence). The CDR3 spans 18 residues. The CDR3 is CASSLRLAGGPQTGELFF. In DNA form, the CDR3 reads TGTGCCAGCAGCCTCAGACTAGCGGGAGGGCCCCAAACCGGGGAGCTGTTTTTT.

The rearrangement links TRBV6-2 or TRBV6-3 to TRBJ2-3, with 9 bases aligning to TRBD2. The ends lost 5 bases at V and 6 bases at J; junction bases unmatched: 6. Germline CDR1 reads MNHEY; CDR2 reads SVGEGT. The CDR3 consists of 14 residues. The CDR3 region has the DNA TGTGCCAGCAGTCTAGCTAGCGGGAAGGATACGCAGTATTTT. Its protein is CASSLASGKDTQYF.

The V call is TRBV7-9, the J call TRBJ1-5, with D possibly TRBD1 on 6 matching bases. The V gene lost 5 bases and the J gene lost 4 bases, with 12 bases spanning the gap. CDR1 and CDR2 (germline): SEHNR, FQNEAQ (reference sequence). The CDR3 has 14 amino acids. CDR3 residues: CASSGGGQNQPQHF. CDR3 nucleotide sequence: TGTGCCAGCAGCGGGGGGGGCCAGAATCAGCCCCAGCATTTT.

About this clone: This sample also contains other DNA sequences that code for the same CDR3. V is TRBV4-3 and J is TRBJ2-2; 15 nucleotides line up with TRBD2. There are 18 residues in the CDR3. V was pared by 4 bases and J by 3 bases, with 6 bases of the junction left unmatched. CDR1 and CDR2 from the germline V gene are LGHNA and YSLEER. The CDR3 bases are TGCGCCAGCAGCCCCGGACTAGCGGGAGGGCCGGACACCGGGGAGCTGTTTTTT. Protein sequence: CASSPGLAGGPDTGELFF.

The chain uses TRBV6-2 or TRBV6-3 and TRBJ2-5, with TRBD2 identical over 10 bases. Germline-derived CDR1 and CDR2 are MNHEY and SVGEGT. CDR3 length: 16 amino acids. V lost 6 bases, J lost 5 bases, and 12 bases stayed unmatched. CDR3 protein: CASSSRRLAGVETQYF. CDR3 nucleotide sequence: TGTGCCAGCAGCTCGCGGCGGCTAGCGGGAGTTGAGACCCAGTACTTC.

The rearrangement joins TRBV9 to TRBJ2-1; D might be TRBD2 (5 bases). Germline values: CDR1 SGDLS, CDR2 YYNGEE. The CDR3 sequence is 12 residues long. V shed 4 bases and J shed 9 bases, with 11 bases lying between them. CDR3 coding DNA: TGTGCCAGCAGCCTATCAGAGGGTGAGCAGTTCTTC. Translated: CASSLSEGEQFF.

The chain joins TRBV5-1 to TRBJ1-1; D ambiguous. Trimming took 7 bases from V and 3 from J, leaving 16 bases between them. Germline V gene lookup returns CDR1 SGHRS and CDR2 YFSETQ. The CDR3 totals 14 residues. DNA for the CDR3: TGCGCCAGCTACGGCGCGGGGAGGGACACTGAAGCTTTCTTT. Translated, it gives CASYGAGRDTEAFF.

This chain uses TRBV11-2 with TRBJ2-2; the D is unclear. V shed 2 bases and J shed 0 bases, with 7 bases lying between them. Germline CDR1 is SGHAT and CDR2 is FQNNGV. The CDR3 has 15 residues. The CDR3 DNA reads as TGTGCCAGCAGCTTACGACGGGCGAACACCGGGGAGCTGTTTTTT. Translated: CASSLRRANTGELFF.

The chain employs TRBV5-1 and TRBJ2-7, with 7 bases matching TRBD1. CDR3 length: 14 amino acids. The germline CDR1 and CDR2 sequences are SGHRS and YFSETQ. The ends lost 7 bases at V and 3 bases at J; junction bases unmatched: 10. DNA of the CDR3: TGCGCCAGCGGGGTCCGGGACAGCAACTACGAGCAGTACTTC. Its protein product is CASGVRDSNYEQYF. Full variable domain (outside the CDR3, taken from reference TRBV5-1 and TRBJ2-7): KAGVTQTPRYLIKTRGQQVTLSCSPISGHRSVSWYQQTPGQGLQFLFEYFSETQRNKGNFPGRFSGRQFSNSRSEMNVSTLELGDSALYLCASGVRDSNYEQYFGPGTRLTVT.

The chain recombines TRBV12-3 or TRBV12-4 with TRBJ2-4; 9 nucleotides agree with TRBD1. The CDR3 has 13 amino acids. The V segment lost 5 bases and the J segment 7 bases; nucleotides outside the gene matches: 3. This CDR3 reads CASSRDRGNIQYF. CDR3 in DNA: TGTGCCAGCAGTCGAGACAGGGGGAACATTCAGTACTTC.

The chain carries TRBV7-2 and TRBJ2-3; the match to TRBD1 covers 10 bases. J lost 2 bases, V lost 1 base, and 3 bases had no gene match. Germline V CDR1 and CDR2: SGHTA, FQGNSA. The CDR3 is 16 amino acids. In DNA, the CDR3 is TGTGCCAGCAGCTTAGGACAGGGGGCGTCCACAGATACGCAGTATTTT. This codes for CASSLGQGASTDTQYF.

The J gene is TRBJ1-4, the V gene TRBV2; D gene ambiguous. Germline assignment: CDR1 SNHLY and CDR2 FYNNEI. The V and J ends lost 3 bases and 7 bases respectively, with 15 bases between them. This CDR3 is 15 amino acids long. This CDR3 reads CASSEGRSASEKLFF. In nucleotides, the CDR3 is TGTGCCAGCAGTGAGGGCAGATCCGCAAGTGAAAAACTGTTTTTT. The variable domain in full, completed from reference TRBV2 and TRBJ1-4, reads EPEVTQTPSHQVTQMGQEVILRCVPISNHLYFYWYRQILGQKVEFLVSFYNNEISEKSEIFDDQFSVERPDGSNFTLKIRSTKLEDSAMYFCASSEGRSASEKLFFGSGTQLSVL.

The chain recombines TRBV27 with TRBJ2-1, with 10 bases fitting TRBD2. Germline CDR1 and CDR2: MNHEY and SMNVEV (reference sequence). Losses at the gene ends were 3 bases for V and 6 bases for J; bases not matched to a gene: 8. There are 16 residues in the CDR3. The CDR3 sequence: CASSFMLAGAGNEQFF. CDR3 nucleotides: TGTGCCAGCAGTTTTATGCTAGCGGGAGCGGGCAATGAGCAGTTCTTC.

This chain connects TRBV28 to TRBJ2-1; TRBD1 is a possible D gene (6 bases). The CDR3 is 17 residues long. Germline-derived CDR1 and CDR2 are MDHEN and SYDVKM. V gave up 2 bases and J gave up 6 bases, with 20 bases separating them. CDR3 sequence: CASSLGAGAGASNEQFF. As DNA, the CDR3 is TGTGCCAGCAGTTTAGGAGCAGGGGCAGGGGCTAGCAATGAGCAGTTCTTC. The full variable domain, completed using reference TRBV28 and TRBJ2-1, is DVKVTQSSRYLVKRTGEKVFLECVQDMDHENMFWYRQDPGLGLRLIYFSYDVKMKEKGDIPEGYSVSREKKERFSLILESASTNQTSMYLCASSLGAGAGASNEQFFGPGTRLTVL.

This clone was counted between two and nine times. V and J are TRBV28 and TRBJ2-3, with TRBD1 identical over 8 bases. The CDR3 loop spans 15 amino acids. Germline values: CDR1 MDHEN, CDR2 SYDVKM. Unmatched junction bases numbered 8, after V lost 5 bases and J lost 4 bases. The CDR3 reads CASSRRTGLADTQYF. The CDR3 nucleotides read TGTGCCAGCAGTCGAAGGACAGGGTTAGCAGATACGCAGTATTTT.

The V and J genes are TRBV20-1 and TRBJ1-4; D not certain. Germline V lookup: CDR1 DFQATT, CDR2 SNEGSKA (reference sequence). The CDR3 has 11 residues. The V and J ends lost 6 bases and 7 bases respectively, with 9 bases between them. The DNA of the CDR3 is TGCAGTGCCTTCACGGGTGAAAAACTGTTTTTT. Residues: CSAFTGEKLFF.

The V gene is TRBV6-2 or TRBV6-3, the J gene TRBJ2-7; no reliable D call. Germline V CDR1 and CDR2: MNHEY, SVGEGT. Trimming removed 5 bases at V and 3 bases at J, with 5 bases between. This CDR3 region has 11 residues. The CDR3 loop reads CASSPYYEQYF. CDR3 bases: TGTGCCAGCAGTCCGTACTACGAGCAGTACTTC.

The rearrangement links TRBV11-2 to TRBJ2-7; TRBD2 might be the D (6 bases). The CDR3 has 15 amino acids. Germline V gives CDR1 SGHAT, CDR2 FQNNGV. V was clipped by 5 bases and J by 3 bases, with 17 bases between them. The CDR3 DNA is TGTGCCAGCAGCATGGGGGGTGGTCCGGGCTACGAGCAGTACTTC. It codes for CASSMGGGPGYEQYF.